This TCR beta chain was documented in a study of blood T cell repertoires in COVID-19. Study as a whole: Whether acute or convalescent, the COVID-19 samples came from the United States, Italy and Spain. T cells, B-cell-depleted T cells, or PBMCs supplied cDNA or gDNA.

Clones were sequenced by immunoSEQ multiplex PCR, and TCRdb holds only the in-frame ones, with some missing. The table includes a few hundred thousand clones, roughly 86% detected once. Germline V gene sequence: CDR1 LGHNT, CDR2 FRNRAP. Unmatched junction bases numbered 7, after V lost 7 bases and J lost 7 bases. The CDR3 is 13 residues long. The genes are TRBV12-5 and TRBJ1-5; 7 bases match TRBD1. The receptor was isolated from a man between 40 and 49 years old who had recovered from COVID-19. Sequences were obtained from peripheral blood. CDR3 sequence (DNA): TGTGCTAGTGTCTTGAGGGGGCGGCAGCCCCAGCATTTT. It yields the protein CASVLRGRQPQHF.